This T cell receptor beta chain was documented in a study of blood T cell repertoires in COVID-19. The wider study: The United States, Italy and Spain supplied acute and convalescent COVID-19 samples. The cDNA or gDNA used as material had been derived from T cells, B-cell-depleted T cells, or PBMCs.

Germline values: CDR1 MDHEN, CDR2 SYDVKM. V gave up 5 bases and J gave up 7 bases; unmatched junction bases: 11. The CDR3 has 16 amino acids. This clone turned up a few times. As originally analysed: Reference gene primer amplification gave nucleated cell count estimates. Libraries were prepared by immunoSEQ multiplex PCR; TCRdb keeps only in-frame clonotypes and omits some of them. From that table come the V and J calls and clone size; the DNA was used to work out D and trimming. Altogether some 98,000 clones are present, 70% to 85% being singletons, with the ten largest covering 10%. This chain connects TRBV28 to TRBJ1-5; the match to TRBD1 covers 10 bases. The receptor's source is an older man with acute or convalescent COVID-19. Specimen: peripheral blood. The chain's CDR3 is CASSPARTGGGQPQHF. DNA of the CDR3: TGTGCCAGCAGTCCAGCCCGGACAGGGGGGGGACAGCCCCAGCATTTT.